The T cell receptor beta chain under discussion was sequenced for a study of cytomegalovirus exposure and HLA in healthy donors. Use of 60 Vbeta and 13 Jbeta primers characterized the PCR. Libraries were prepared by immunoSEQ multiplex PCR; TCRdb keeps only in-frame clonotypes and omits some of them. Among under 110,000 clones listed, around 85% were seen once. Study observations and caveats: TCR beta V- and J-gene trimming, according to a later analysis, was linked to a missense DCLRE1C variant. Generally TCR sequences proved uncommon, though certain public TCRs appeared in numerous donors.

Concerning this clone: Its antigen is unknown.

Deletions cut 6 bases from V and 0 bases from J, with 3 bases between. The CDR3 consists of 12 residues. Germline loops: CDR1 MNHNS, CDR2 SASEGT. This chain joins TRBV6-1 and TRBJ2-1; D is unclear. The sequenced sample was PBMCs. The source of this sequence is a man aged 25 to 40 in good health and CMV-seronegative. This CDR3 reads CASRSSYNEQFF. In DNA form, the CDR3 reads TGTGCCAGCAGGAGCTCCTACAATGAGCAGTTCTTC.